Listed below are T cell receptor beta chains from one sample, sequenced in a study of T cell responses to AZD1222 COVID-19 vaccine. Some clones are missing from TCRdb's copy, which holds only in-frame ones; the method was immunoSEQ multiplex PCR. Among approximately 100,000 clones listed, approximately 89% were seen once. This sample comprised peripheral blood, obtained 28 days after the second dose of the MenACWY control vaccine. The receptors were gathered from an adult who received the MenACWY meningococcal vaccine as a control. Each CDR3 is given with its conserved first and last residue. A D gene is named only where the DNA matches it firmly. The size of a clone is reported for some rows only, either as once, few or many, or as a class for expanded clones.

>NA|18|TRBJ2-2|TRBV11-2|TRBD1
CASSLRVKGQSNTGELFF
TGTGCCAGCAGCTTGAGAGTTAAGGGACAGTCGAACACCGGGGAGCTGTTTTTT
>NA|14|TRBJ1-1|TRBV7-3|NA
CASSSGTVNTEAFF
TGTGCCAGCAGCTCCGGGACGGTGAACACTGAAGCTTTCTTT
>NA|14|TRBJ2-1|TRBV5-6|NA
CASSLGGLYNEQFF
TGTGCCAGCAGCTTGGGGGGGCTTTACAATGAGCAGTTCTTC
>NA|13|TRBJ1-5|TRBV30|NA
CAWSVDGNQPQHF
TGTGCCTGGAGTGTAGATGGGAATCAGCCCCAGCATTTT
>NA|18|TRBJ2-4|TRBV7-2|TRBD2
CASSPAAAGTSGGNIQYF
TGTGCCAGCAGCCCAGCGGCAGCCGGGACTAGCGGGGGAAACATTCAGTACTTC
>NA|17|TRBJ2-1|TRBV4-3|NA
CASSQDLGFRNDGTRLF
TGCGCCAGCAGCCAAGATTTGGGGTTTAGAAATGATGGCACGCGGCTCTTC
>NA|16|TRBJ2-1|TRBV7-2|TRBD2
CASSFSGTSNYNEQFF
TGTGCCAGCAGCTTTTCCGGGACTAGCAACTACAATGAGCAGTTCTTC
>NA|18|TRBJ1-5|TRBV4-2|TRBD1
CASSQEYRTGGAGQPQHF
TGTGCCAGCAGCCAAGAATACAGGACAGGGGGCGCGGGGCAGCCCCAGCATTTT
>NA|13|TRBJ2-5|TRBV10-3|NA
CAISEGTQKTQYF
TGTGCCATCAGTGAAGGGACTCAAAAGACCCAGTACTTC
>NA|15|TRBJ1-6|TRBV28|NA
CASSPRTDGYSPLHF
TGTGCCAGCAGCCCCCGGACAGATGGGTATTCACCCCTCCACTTT
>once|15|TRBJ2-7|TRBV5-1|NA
CASSLEGPPLIEQYF
TGCGCCAGCAGCTTGGAGGGCCCGCCATTAATAGAGCAGTACTTC
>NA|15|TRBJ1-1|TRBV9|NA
CASSVFGTGSTEAFF
TGTGCCAGCAGCGTATTCGGTACAGGGAGCACTGAAGCTTTCTTT
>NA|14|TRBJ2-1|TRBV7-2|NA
CASSPQQGDNEQFF
TGTGCCAGCAGCCCGCAACAGGGAGACAATGAGCAGTTCTTC
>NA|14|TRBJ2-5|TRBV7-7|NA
CASSPDWGGETQYF
TGTGCTAGCAGCCCAGACTGGGGTGGGGAGACCCAGTACTTC
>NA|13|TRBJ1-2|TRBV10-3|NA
CAISVDGSKGYTF
TGTGCCATCAGTGTTGATGGGAGTAAGGGCTACACCTTC
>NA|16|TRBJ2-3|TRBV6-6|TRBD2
CASSNGLAGGRDTQYF
TGTGCCAGCAGTAACGGACTAGCGGGGGGGCGTGATACGCAGTATTTT
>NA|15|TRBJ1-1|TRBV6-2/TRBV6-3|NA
CASSDYLQANTEAFF
TGTGCCAGCAGTGACTACCTACAGGCGAACACTGAAGCTTTCTTT
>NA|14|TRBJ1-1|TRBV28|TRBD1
CASTKTGGRTEAFF
TGTGCCAGCACTAAGACAGGGGGAAGGACTGAAGCTTTCTTT
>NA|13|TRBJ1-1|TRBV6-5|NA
CASSPYNGAEAFF
TGTGCCAGCAGTCCGTATAACGGGGCGGAAGCTTTCTTT
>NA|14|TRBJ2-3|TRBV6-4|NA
CASSAGGLTDTQYF
TGTGCCAGCAGTGCCGGGGGCCTGACAGATACGCAGTATTTT
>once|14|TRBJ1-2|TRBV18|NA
CASSPSPGEGGYTF
TGTGCCAGCTCACCATCACCCGGGGAAGGGGGCTACACCTTC
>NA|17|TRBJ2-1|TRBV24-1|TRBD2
CATSLAGGTKSYNEQFF
TGTGCCACGAGTCTAGCGGGGGGAACGAAATCCTACAATGAGCAGTTCTTC